Following are 18 T cell receptor beta chains from one sample sequenced in a study of blood T cell repertoires in COVID-19. Generated by immunoSEQ multiplex PCR, the TCRdb table keeps only in-frame clones and is missing some. The table has fewer than 400,000 clones, 85% seen once; the top ten hold roughly 3.6%. Sequencing was carried out using peripheral blood. Every receptor here comes from a woman younger than 35 with acute or convalescent COVID-19.

J is TRBJ2-2 and V is TRBV5-6, with 10 bases that match TRBD1. Germline CDR1 is SGHDT and CDR2 is YYEEEE. CDR3 length equals 18 residues. The V and J ends lost 4 bases and 4 bases, in that order; junction bases with no gene match: 13. The CDR3 DNA follows: TGTGCCAGCAGCCCCCTAACCGGGACAGGGGCGGGCACCGGGGAGCTGTTTTTT. Translating gives CASSPLTGTGAGTGELFF.

The chain couples TRBV3-1 (or the pseudogene TRBV3-2) to TRBJ1-6, with D perhaps matching TRBD1 (5 bases). V gave up 4 bases and J gave up 6 bases, with 10 bases separating them. The CDR3 consists of 14 residues. Germline V lookup: CDR1 LGHDT, CDR2 YNNKEL (reference sequence). CDR3 loop: CASSPGHGNSPLHF. Written as DNA, the CDR3 is TGTGCCAGCAGCCCCGGACACGGTAATTCACCCCTCCACTTT.

The chain employs TRBV5-1 and TRBJ1-4, with 8 bases matching TRBD1. V was clipped by 4 bases and J by 2 bases; unmatched bases: 7. Germline assignment: CDR1 SGHRS and CDR2 YFSETQ. CDR3 length: 16 amino acids. Written as DNA, the CDR3 is TGCGCCAGCAGCCTAGGACAGGGTATTACTAATGAAAAACTGTTTTTT. The encoded protein is CASSLGQGITNEKLFF.

This chain connects TRBV3-1 (or the pseudogene TRBV3-2) to TRBJ1-1, with D hard to call. V shed 0 bases and J shed 6 bases, with 8 bases lying between them. The CDR3 length is 13 residues. Germline V lookup: CDR1 LGHDT, CDR2 YNNKEL (reference sequence). The CDR3 protein is CASSQDAGPEAFF. The CDR3 coding sequence is TGTGCCAGCAGCCAAGACGCGGGCCCTGAAGCTTTCTTT.

The chain couples TRBV19 to TRBJ2-5; 14 nucleotides align to TRBD2. Trimming removed 5 bases from V and 5 bases from J; junction bases left unmatched: 7. The CDR3 has 16 amino acids. Germline V gene lookup returns CDR1 LNHDA and CDR2 SQIVND (reference sequence). The CDR3 loop is CASSGTSGRIVETQYF. The CDR3 coding sequence is TGTGCCAGTAGTGGGACTAGCGGGAGAATAGTGGAGACCCAGTACTTC.

V gene TRBV10-2 combines with J gene TRBJ2-3; the match to TRBD2 covers 12 bases. The germline CDR1 and CDR2 sequences are WSHSY and SAAADI. Losses at the gene ends were 6 bases for V and 3 bases for J; bases not matched to a gene: 7. This CDR3 spans 16 amino acids. This CDR3 is CASRGGGTSGTDTQYF. The CDR3 nucleotides read TGCGCCAGCAGAGGGGGCGGGACTAGCGGGACAGATACGCAGTATTTT.

The chain couples TRBV7-2 to TRBJ2-1; a weak D match, TRBD1 (6 bases). The V gene lost 5 bases and the J gene lost 4 bases, with 12 bases spanning the gap. The CDR3 totals 14 residues. Germline-derived CDR1 and CDR2 are SGHTA and FQGNSA. In nucleotides, the CDR3 is TGTGCCAGCAGCGCTACGGACAGTTACAATGAGCAGTTCTTC. Residues: CASSATDSYNEQFF.

The chain employs TRBV19 and TRBJ2-1, with 11 bases identical to TRBD1. CDR3 size: 15 residues. From germline, CDR1 is LNHDA and CDR2 SQIVND (reference sequence). Germline trimming cut 5 bases from V and 8 bases from J; bases unmatched to any gene: 8. CDR3 residues: CASSVDRGRRDEQFF. The CDR3 coding sequence is TGTGCCAGTAGTGTGGACAGGGGGCGTCGGGATGAGCAGTTCTTC. The whole variable domain, remainder taken from reference TRBV19 and TRBJ2-1, is DGGITQSPKYLFRKEGQNVTLSCEQNLNHDAMYWYRQDPGQGLRLIYYSQIVNDFQKGDIAEGYSVSREKKESFPLTVTSAQKNPTAFYLCASSVDRGRRDEQFFGPGTRLTVL.

The chain uses TRBV12-3 or TRBV12-4 and TRBJ1-1; D unresolved. The length of the CDR3 is 13 residues. V was cut by 3 bases and J by 11 bases, with 16 bases left in between. The CDR3 DNA reads as TGTGCCAGCAGTTTTCAGGTAGGCCAGAAGGCTTTCTTT. It encodes CASSFQVGQKAFF.

The chain has TRBV20-1 and TRBJ2-5; D perhaps matches TRBD1 (5 bases). This CDR3 is 12 amino acids long. Germline-derived CDR1 and CDR2 are DFQATT and SNEGSKA (reference sequence). V was trimmed by 3 bases and J by 5 bases, leaving 10 bases between them. The CDR3 region is CSASQGAETQYF. CDR3 coding DNA: TGCAGTGCTAGTCAGGGTGCGGAGACCCAGTACTTC.

The J gene is TRBJ1-4, the V gene TRBV19, with 11 nucleotides matching TRBD1. The CDR3 spans 14 residues. Trimming cost V 5 bases and J 7 bases; bases outside gene matches: 3. Germline values: CDR1 LNHDA, CDR2 SQIVND (reference sequence). For the CDR3, the DNA is TGTGCCAGTAGTTTCGGGACAGGGGGTGAAAAACTGTTTTTT. Translated, it gives CASSFGTGGEKLFF.

The chain links TRBV27 to TRBJ2-5, with 8 bases fitting TRBD2. The germline V gene has CDR1 MNHEY and CDR2 SMNVEV (reference sequence). After removal of 5 bases from V and 4 bases from J, the junction contained 9 bases not matched to a gene. There are 15 residues in the CDR3. CDR3 region: CASSHGTSESETQYF. CDR3 coding DNA: TGTGCCAGCAGTCACGGGACTAGTGAGTCAGAGACCCAGTACTTC.

The chain recombines TRBV10-3 with TRBJ2-3, with D perhaps TRBD1 (5 bases). Germline V gives CDR1 ENHRY, CDR2 SYGVKD. There are 16 residues in the CDR3. The V end was cut by 6 bases, the J end by 0 bases, with 16 bases between. DNA for the CDR3: TGTGCCATCAGGGATGACAGATCTAGAAGCACAGATACGCAGTATTTT. Amino acids: CAIRDDRSRSTDTQYF.

This chain links TRBV5-5 with TRBJ2-7; D uncertain. This CDR3 region has 11 residues. The germline V gene has CDR1 SGHKS and CDR2 YYEKEE (reference sequence). Between the trimmed V and J ends, which lost 3 bases and 5 bases, there was a span of 6 bases. The CDR3 loop is CASSSRNEQYF. The CDR3 DNA reads TGTGCCAGCAGCTCTAGAAACGAGCAGTACTTC.

In its sample, this clone was seen once. V is TRBV19 and J is TRBJ2-1, with D possibly matching TRBD2 (6 bases). The V end lost 4 bases, the J end lost 8 bases, and 21 bases lay between the germline ends. Germline lookup yields CDR1 LNHDA and CDR2 SQIVND (reference sequence). This CDR3 is built from 16 residues. The CDR3 sequence is CASSTTKAGVLHEQFF. The CDR3 nucleotides are TGTGCCAGTAGTACCACCAAAGCGGGTGTTTTGCATGAGCAGTTCTTC.

The V call is TRBV7-8, the J call TRBJ2-5; TRBD2 aligns across 12 bases. The CDR3 consists of 19 residues. The J segment lost 3 bases and the V segment lost 1 base, leaving 12 bases of the junction unmatched. Germline-derived CDR1 and CDR2 are SGHVS and FQNEAQ. CDR3 residues: CASSLGRTSGNKMKETQYF. The CDR3 DNA is TGTGCCAGCAGCTTAGGTCGGACTAGCGGGAACAAAATGAAAGAGACCCAGTACTTC.

As concerns this clone: The same CDR3 also results from other DNA sequences found in this sample. The chain has TRBV19 and TRBJ1-1; 8 bases align to TRBD1. Trimming at V came to 5 bases and at J to 1 base, leaving 3 bases not matched to a gene. CDR1 LNHDA and CDR2 SQIVND come from the germline V gene (reference sequence). The CDR3 loop spans 14 amino acids. For the CDR3, the DNA is TGTGCCAGTAGTCTCGGGACAGGGAACACTGAAGCTTTCTTT. The encoded protein is CASSLGTGNTEAFF.

The gene calls are TRBV5-1 and TRBJ1-3, with D possibly being TRBD1 (5 bases). The CDR3 is 15 residues long. The V gene lost 0 bases and the J gene lost 2 bases, with 9 bases spanning the gap. Germline V gene sequence: CDR1 SGHRS, CDR2 YFSETQ. The CDR3 sequence is CASSLALGAGNTIYF. The CDR3 DNA reads TGCGCCAGCAGCTTGGCCTTAGGGGCTGGAAACACCATATATTTT.